This T cell receptor beta chain is from a study of T cell clonotyping in hematopoietic cell transplantation. Study conclusions and caveats: Recipient TCR diversity dropped after transplant; expanded clonotypes rose from day 30 to 180.

Data came from immunoSEQ multiplex PCR; TCRdb stores just in-frame clones and leaves some out. The table records some 11,000 clones, about nine tenths of them present only once. Turning to this clone: What it recognizes is unknown.

Germline values: CDR1 SGDLS, CDR2 YYNGEE. Trimming took off 3 bases at V and 4 bases at J, with 16 bases between the two ends. There are 15 residues in the CDR3. The sequencing here drew on PBMCs, taken 180 days after allogeneic stem cell transplant. This chain connects TRBV9 to TRBJ1-1; tentative D call: TRBD1 (6 bases). The TCR sequence derives from a male patient between 55 and 70 years old who had an allogeneic stem cell transplant from an unrelated donor, so the T cells may come from the graft donor. Some clones in this sample may be carry-over from other donors' samples. CDR3 sequence reads: CASSALGGAGTEAFF. The CDR3 region has the DNA TGTGCCAGCAGCGCCTTGGGGGGGGCTGGCACTGAAGCTTTCTTT.